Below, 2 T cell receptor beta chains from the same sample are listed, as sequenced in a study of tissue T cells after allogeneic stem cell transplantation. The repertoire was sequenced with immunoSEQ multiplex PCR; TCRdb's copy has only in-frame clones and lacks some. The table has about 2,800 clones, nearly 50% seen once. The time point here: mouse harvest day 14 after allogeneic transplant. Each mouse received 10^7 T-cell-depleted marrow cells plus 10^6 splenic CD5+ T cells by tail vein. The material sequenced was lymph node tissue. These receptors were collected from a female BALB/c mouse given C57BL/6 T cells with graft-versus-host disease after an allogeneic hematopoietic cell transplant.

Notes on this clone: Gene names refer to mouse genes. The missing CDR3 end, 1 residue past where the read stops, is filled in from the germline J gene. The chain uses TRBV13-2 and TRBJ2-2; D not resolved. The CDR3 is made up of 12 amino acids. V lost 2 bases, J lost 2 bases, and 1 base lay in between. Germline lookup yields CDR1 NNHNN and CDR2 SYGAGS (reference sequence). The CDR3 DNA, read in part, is TGTGCCAGCGGTGAGAACACCGGGCAGCTCTAC. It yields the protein CASGENTGQLY. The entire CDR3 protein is CASGENTGQLYF.

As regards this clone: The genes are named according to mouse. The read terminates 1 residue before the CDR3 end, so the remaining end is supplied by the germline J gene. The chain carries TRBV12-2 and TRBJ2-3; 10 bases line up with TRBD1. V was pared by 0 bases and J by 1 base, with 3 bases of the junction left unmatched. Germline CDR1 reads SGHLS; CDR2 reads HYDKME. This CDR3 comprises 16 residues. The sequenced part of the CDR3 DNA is TGTGCCAGCTCTCTCGACAGGGGGCGAGGTGCAGAAACGCTGTAT. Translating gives CASSLDRGRGAETLY. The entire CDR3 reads CASSLDRGRGAETLYF.